These T cell receptor beta chains were read from a single sample in a study of control samples from healthy donors and cancer patients. The protocol was immunoSEQ multiplex PCR, while the TCRdb copy is restricted to in-frame clones and leaves out a portion. The table shows tens of thousands of clones, with 75% to 95% occurring only once. Sample: blood. These TCRs come from a man under 40 in good health. Each CDR3 is given with its conserved first and last residue. D genes are given only for firm matches. Part of the rows lack a size; the others show once, few, many or a class for expanded clones.

CDR3 DNA	CDR3 protein	V gene	J gene	clone size	D gene
TGTGCCAGCAGCCGGACACACCTGAGGGGCGATGAGCAGTTCTTC	CASSRTHLRGDEQFF	TRBV3-1/TRBV3-2	TRBJ2-1	-	-
TGTGCCAGCAGCCAGGGATTTGGAAACACCATATATTTT	CASSQGFGNTIYF	TRBV28	TRBJ1-3	-	-
TGTGCCAGCAGATTCGGGACGGCCGGTTCACCCCTCCACTTT	CASRFGTAGSPLHF	TRBV2	TRBJ1-6	-	-
TGTGCCAGCAGCTTAGCAGCCACTAGCGGGGACGGGGAGCTGTTTTTT	CASSLAATSGDGELFF	TRBV7-8	TRBJ2-2	-	TRBD2
TGTGCCAGCAGGATACTTAGGGGCCACTATGGCTACACCTTC	CASRILRGHYGYTF	TRBV5-6	TRBJ1-2	-	-
TGTGCCAGCGGGCCCAAACAGGGGCGCAATCAGCCCCAGCATTTT	CASGPKQGRNQPQHF	TRBV7-8	TRBJ1-5	-	TRBD1
TGTGCCAGAAGCCACTATAGCGAGCAGTACTTC	CARSHYSEQYF	TRBV5-3	TRBJ2-7	-	-
TGTGCCACCAGTCCTGGGAGGGGGTCCAACACTGAAGCTTTCTTT	CATSPGRGSNTEAFF	TRBV24-1	TRBJ1-1	once	-
TGTGCCAGCAGTGGGACACCCCAGGTCTACGAGCAGTACTTC	CASSGTPQVYEQYF	TRBV2	TRBJ2-7	-	-
TGTGCCAGCAGTTTAGAGGGGGTGGACACTGAAGCTTTCTTT	CASSLEGVDTEAFF	TRBV28	TRBJ1-1	-	-
TGTGCCAGCAGCCAAGAAGTATGGACAGGGGGCATAGGGAGCAATCAGCCCCAGCATTTT	CASSQEVWTGGIGSNQPQHF	TRBV3-1/TRBV3-2	TRBJ1-5	-	TRBD1
TGCGCCAGCAGCACGGGGGACAGTAACGGTGGAAACACCATATATTTT	CASSTGDSNGGNTIYF	TRBV5-1	TRBJ1-3	-	TRBD1
TGTGCCATCAGGGGAACAGGGACTGAAGCTTTCTTT	CAIRGTGTEAFF	TRBV10-3	TRBJ1-1	-	-
TGTGCCAGCAGTCAGGGACAGGGGGTTTCTACCTACGAGCAGTACTTC	CASSQGQGVSTYEQYF	TRBV5-4	TRBJ2-7	-	TRBD1
TGTGCCAGCAGCTCGGTAGCGGGGGCCTACGAGCAGTACTTC	CASSSVAGAYEQYF	TRBV5-6	TRBJ2-7	-	TRBD2
TGTGCCTGGAGTGTCGGTAGCGGGGGGGGCACAGATACGCAGTATTTT	CAWSVGSGGGTDTQYF	TRBV30	TRBJ2-3	-	TRBD2
TGTGCCAGCAGTGAAGGTACTAGCGGGGCTCAAGAGCAGTTCTTC	CASSEGTSGAQEQFF	TRBV2	TRBJ2-1	-	TRBD2
TGCGCCAGCAGCCAAGGCCCCCAGGGGTTAGCGGGTGAAGCTTTCTTT	CASSQGPQGLAGEAFF	TRBV4-3	TRBJ1-1	once	-
TGCGCCAGCAGCCGGGAACAGCTATACAATGAGCAGTTCTTC	CASSREQLYNEQFF	TRBV4-1	TRBJ2-1	few	-
TGCGCCAGCAGCTTGGTTGAAATGAACACTGAAGCTTTCTTT	CASSLVEMNTEAFF	TRBV5-1	TRBJ1-1	-	-
TGTGCCAGCAGGTACTCGCAGGGAGGAGAGACCCAGTACTTC	CASRYSQGGETQYF	TRBV6-5	TRBJ2-5	-	-
TGTGCCAGCAGTTCCAGCGCGGGTGGGAGGGATGGCTACACCTTC	CASSSSAGGRDGYTF	TRBV27	TRBJ1-2	-	-
TGTGCCAGCAGCTTAACGACCTCCAGCTCTGGGGCCAACGTCCTGACTTTC	CASSLTTSSSGANVLTF	TRBV7-3	TRBJ2-6	-	-
TGTGCCAGTGCCCGGGACGTGAGCTCCTACAATGAGCAGTTCTTC	CASARDVSSYNEQFF	TRBV19	TRBJ2-1	hyperexpanded	-
TGTGCCAGCAGCGTGGACTTTGGCAGGGCCTACGAGCAGTACTTC	CASSVDFGRAYEQYF	TRBV9	TRBJ2-7	-	-
TGTGCCAGCAGCATAGCCCGTACGCAGTATTTT	CASSIARTQYF	TRBV5-6	TRBJ2-3	-	-
TGTGCCAGCTCACCTATTACAGTTTTCCAAGAGACCCAGTACTTC	CASSPITVFQETQYF	TRBV18	TRBJ2-5	-	-
TGCGCCAGCGCGGACCAAAGCTCCTATAATTCACCCCTCCACTTT	CASADQSSYNSPLHF	TRBV5-1	TRBJ1-6	-	-
TGCGCCAGCAGCCAGGGACCTGCCTACGAGCAGTACTTC	CASSQGPAYEQYF	TRBV4-3	TRBJ2-7	-	-
TGTGCCAGCAGCCAAGGCGGGGTCGAGGCAGATACGCAGTATTTT	CASSQGGVEADTQYF	TRBV4-2	TRBJ2-3	-	-
TGTGCCAGCAGTTTACTGGACAGGGAGAGTGGCTACACCTTC	CASSLLDRESGYTF	TRBV28	TRBJ1-2	-	TRBD1
TGTGCCTGGAGTGTAGGAGGGAGACGTCAGCCCCAGCATTTT	CAWSVGGRRQPQHF	TRBV30	TRBJ1-5	-	-
TGCGCCAGCAGCTTGGAGCGCACAGATACGCAGTATTTT	CASSLERTDTQYF	TRBV5-1	TRBJ2-3	-	-
TGTGCCAGCAGTCAAAGGGACTGGAGCTCCTACGAGCAGTACTTC	CASSQRDWSSYEQYF	TRBV6-5	TRBJ2-7	-	-
TGCGCCAGCAGCGAGGGACAGCAGAATTCACCCCTCCACTTT	CASSEGQQNSPLHF	TRBV5-1	TRBJ1-6	few	TRBD1